A single sample is the source of the 23 T cell receptor beta chains below, sequenced in a study of cytomegalovirus exposure and HLA in healthy donors. Primers: 60 Vbeta forward and 13 Jbeta reverse. Using immunoSEQ multiplex PCR, the repertoire was profiled, and TCRdb retains in-frame clones only, with some absent. The sample has roughly 110,000 clones; about two thirds are singletons. The sample taken for sequencing was PBMCs. Every receptor here comes from a female donor in good health and CMV-seronegative.

The V gene is TRBV7-2, the J gene TRBJ2-7, with D tentatively TRBD1 (5 bases). Trimming stripped 6 bases from V and 3 bases from J, with 9 bases between. The CDR3 totals 12 residues. Germline loops: CDR1 SGHTA, CDR2 FQGNSA. The CDR3 DNA reads TGTGCCAGCAGTCCGACAGACTACGAGCAGTACTTC. Translating it yields CASSPTDYEQYF.

The V call is TRBV14, the J call TRBJ1-1, with D perhaps TRBD1 (6 bases). The CDR3 has 19 residues. The germline V gene has CDR1 SGHDN and CDR2 FVKESK. The ends were cut back, 6 bases at V and 4 bases at J, with 30 bases in the middle. The CDR3 DNA sequence: TGTGCCAGCAGACCCGCGAAACAGGGAGTCATACGATCGGGCACTGAAGCTTTCTTT. It encodes CASRPAKQGVIRSGTEAFF.

This rearrangement joins TRBV6-5 to TRBJ1-2; D perhaps matches TRBD1 (5 bases). The CDR3 is made up of 16 amino acids. V gave up 2 bases and J gave up 0 bases, with 13 bases separating them. In germline, CDR1 is MNHEY, CDR2 SVGAGI. CDR3 amino acids: CASSYTSTVANYGYTF. The CDR3 DNA reads TGTGCCAGCAGTTACACGTCGACAGTAGCTAACTATGGCTACACCTTC.

The chain joins TRBV7-8 to TRBJ1-5; D gene uncertain. V was trimmed by 1 base and J by 0 bases, leaving 7 bases between them. The CDR3 is 15 residues long. From germline, CDR1 is SGHVS and CDR2 FQNEAQ. CDR3 loop: CASSLERFSNQPQHF. The CDR3 region has the DNA TGTGCCAGCAGCTTAGAGCGGTTTAGCAATCAGCCCCAGCATTTT.

The rearrangement links TRBV12-5 to TRBJ1-3, with D unclear. Germline lookup yields CDR1 LGHNT and CDR2 FRNRAP. The CDR3 contains 15 residues. The V and J ends lost 5 bases and 2 bases respectively, with 13 bases between them. DNA for the CDR3: TGTGCTAGTGGTCCGGGGTCCGTCCCTGGAAACACCATATATTTT. Its translation: CASGPGSVPGNTIYF.

The chain couples TRBV7-8 to TRBJ2-2; the D is unclear. V was pared by 0 bases and J by 1 base, with 6 bases between. Germline CDR1 reads SGHVS; CDR2 reads FQNEAQ. This CDR3 comprises 15 residues. CDR3 in amino acids: CASSLASVNTGELFF. Here the CDR3 DNA reads TGTGCCAGCAGCTTAGCTTCGGTGAACACCGGGGAGCTGTTTTTT.

This chain uses TRBV7-2 with TRBJ2-7; the match to TRBD2 covers 9 bases. Germline CDR1 is SGHTA and CDR2 is FQGNSA. With 3 bases clipped from V and 4 bases from J, the junction kept 7 bases outside the gene matches. This CDR3 region has 15 residues. The CDR3 loop reads CASSFIAGVEYEQYF. CDR3 bases: TGTGCCAGCAGCTTCATAGCGGGAGTTGAGTACGAGCAGTACTTC.

The table lists this clone with a count of one. The rearrangement joins TRBV9 to TRBJ1-3, with 9 nucleotides matching TRBD1. J was trimmed by 4 bases and V by 0 bases; bases with no gene match: 8. Germline V lookup: CDR1 SGDLS, CDR2 YYNGEE. CDR3 length equals 17 residues. CDR3 DNA: TGTGCCAGCAGCGTAGTGTCCGGACAGGGGTACGGAAACACCATATATTTT. Translation gives CASSVVSGQGYGNTIYF.

This clone came up a few times. The chain links TRBV9 to TRBJ2-3, with TRBD2 matching over 9 bases. Germline CDR1 reads SGDLS; CDR2 reads YYNGEE. Trimming took 0 bases from V and 6 from J; bases not matched to a gene: 5. There are 15 residues in the CDR3. CDR3 residues: CASSVGGRAGDTQYF. The DNA for the CDR3 is TGTGCCAGCAGCGTAGGCGGGAGGGCCGGGGATACGCAGTATTTT.

The rearrangement uses TRBV7-9 and TRBJ2-1; 9 positions match TRBD1. Trimming removed 1 base from V and 11 bases from J; junction bases left unmatched: 12. CDR1 is SEHNR, CDR2 FQNEAQ, per germline (reference sequence). The CDR3 sequence is 16 residues long. CDR3 sequence reads: CASSLVLGDRAMKQFF. The CDR3 coding sequence is TGTGCCAGCAGCTTAGTCCTGGGGGACAGGGCAATGAAGCAGTTCTTC. The entire variable domain, with the rest obtained from reference TRBV7-9 and TRBJ2-1, is as follows: DTGVSQNPRHKITKRGQNVTFRCDPISEHNRLYWYRQTLGQGPEFLTYFQNEAQLEKSRLLSDRFSAERPKGSFSTLEIQRTEQGDSAMYLCASSLVLGDRAMKQFFGPGTRLTVL.

This clone turned up a few times. This chain uses TRBV5-1 with TRBJ2-7; 8 nucleotides agree with TRBD2. Germline V gene lookup returns CDR1 SGHRS and CDR2 YFSETQ. V gave up 4 bases and J gave up 0 bases; unmatched junction bases: 6. The CDR3 is made up of 15 amino acids. The CDR3: CASSPPSGSSYEQYF. The CDR3 DNA reads as TGCGCCAGCAGCCCGCCCAGCGGGAGCTCCTACGAGCAGTACTTC.

The chain links TRBV7-2 to TRBJ2-7, with D maybe TRBD2 (6 bases). From germline, CDR1 is SGHTA and CDR2 FQGNSA. V lost 1 base, J lost 4 bases, and 14 bases lay in between. This CDR3 is built from 15 residues. CDR3 DNA: TGTGCCAGCAGCTTAGGAGCGGGCAGAGCTTACGAGCAGTACTTC. Translation: CASSLGAGRAYEQYF.

The chain employs TRBV29-1 and TRBJ2-7, with TRBD1 matching 7 bases. Germline V lookup: CDR1 SQVTM, CDR2 ANQGSEA. This CDR3 has 14 amino acids. V was pared by 4 bases and J by 5 bases, with 11 bases of the junction left unmatched. CDR3 loop: CSVGYFVTGNEQYF. The DNA for the CDR3 is TGCAGCGTTGGATACTTTGTGACAGGGAACGAGCAGTACTTC.

The chain is built from TRBV11-2 and TRBJ2-1; 7 positions agree with TRBD2. The CDR3 spans 15 residues. Trimming cost V 4 bases and J 5 bases; bases outside gene matches: 8. Germline CDR1 is SGHAT and CDR2 is FQNNGV. The CDR3 DNA reads as TGTGCCAGCAGCTACTCCGGGCTAGCGGACAATGAGCAGTTCTTC. It encodes CASSYSGLADNEQFF.

The gene calls are TRBV27 and TRBJ2-7; 13 bases are shared with TRBD2. Trimming removed 8 bases from V and 0 bases from J; junction bases left unmatched: 16. Germline V lookup: CDR1 MNHEY, CDR2 SMNVEV (reference sequence). The CDR3 has 19 residues. The CDR3 reads CASRLIAGTSGTSSYEQYF. The CDR3, as DNA: TGTGCCAGCCGCCTGATCGCCGGGACTAGCGGGACTAGCTCCTACGAGCAGTACTTC.

A word on this clone: The sample carries other DNA sequences with the same CDR3. The chain couples TRBV5-4 to TRBJ2-7; 9 nucleotides match TRBD1. This CDR3 region has 15 residues. CDR1 and CDR2 from the germline V gene are SGHNT and YYREEE (reference sequence). Trimming cost V 4 bases and J 3 bases; bases outside gene matches: 8. The DNA of the CDR3 is TGTGCCAGCAGCCAGACCGGGACAGGGCACTACGAGCAGTACTTC. This gives the protein CASSQTGTGHYEQYF.

The CDR3 loop is CAMQKAGGPAYEQYF. For the CDR3, the DNA is TGTGCCATGCAGAAAGCGGGAGGGCCTGCTTACGAGCAGTACTTC. The chain recombines TRBV28 with TRBJ2-7; 10 nucleotides agree with TRBD2. This CDR3 is built from 15 residues. With 10 bases clipped from V and 4 bases from J, the junction kept 13 bases outside the gene matches. Looked up from germline, CDR1 is MDHEN and CDR2 is SYDVKM.

The chain carries TRBV5-8 and TRBJ2-4, with TRBD2 matching over 8 bases. Trimming took 1 base from V and 8 from J; bases not matched to a gene: 14. This CDR3 contains 17 residues. Germline CDR1 reads SGHTS; CDR2 reads YDEGEE. The CDR3 protein is CASSLSGSSGKGHIQYF. The CDR3 nucleotides are TGTGCCAGCAGCTTGTCAGGGAGTAGCGGGAAAGGGCACATTCAGTACTTC. The entire variable domain, with the rest obtained from reference TRBV5-8 and TRBJ2-4, is as follows: EAGVTQSPTHLIKTRGQQATLRCSPISGHTSVYWYQQALGLGLQFLLWYDEGEERNRGNFPPRFSGRQFPNYSSELNVNALELEDSALYLCASSLSGSSGKGHIQYFGAGTRLSVL.

The chain links TRBV19 to TRBJ1-1; 8 bases agree with TRBD1. After removal of 6 bases from V and 6 bases from J, the junction contained 6 bases not matched to a gene. Germline V CDR1 and CDR2: LNHDA, SQIVND (reference sequence). The CDR3 is 13 residues long. The CDR3 loop reads CASRRQGSPEAFF. The DNA for the CDR3 is TGTGCCAGTAGGCGACAGGGGAGCCCTGAAGCTTTCTTT. The variable domain in full, with the rest retrieved from reference TRBV19 and TRBJ1-1, is DGGITQSPKYLFRKEGQNVTLSCEQNLNHDAMYWYRQDPGQGLRLIYYSQIVNDFQKGDIAEGYSVSREKKESFPLTVTSAQKNPTAFYLCASRRQGSPEAFFGQGTRLTVV.

The V call is TRBV5-1, the J call TRBJ2-7, with 8 bases fitting TRBD1. Germline loops: CDR1 SGHRS, CDR2 YFSETQ. This CDR3 has 16 amino acids. V lost 4 bases and J lost 0; bases outside the gene matches: 9. The CDR3 loop is CASSPGPGTGSYEQYF. The CDR3 nucleotides are TGCGCCAGCAGCCCCGGTCCCGGGACAGGCTCCTACGAGCAGTACTTC.

This clone was picked up a small number of times. The chain joins TRBV29-1 to TRBJ2-5; 7 bases match TRBD1. This CDR3 is built from 13 residues. V lost 4 bases and J lost 2; bases outside the gene matches: 4. Germline CDR1 is SQVTM and CDR2 is ANQGSEA. CDR3 in DNA: TGCAGCGTTGGGCTGACAGGGCAAGAGACCCAGTACTTC. Protein product: CSVGLTGQETQYF.

This clone was seen a handful of times. The genes are TRBV27 and TRBJ2-1; 7 positions agree with TRBD2. V lost 0 bases to trimming and J lost 5 bases; unmatched junction nucleotides: 7. The CDR3 has 16 residues. Germline V gives CDR1 MNHEY, CDR2 SMNVEV (reference sequence). DNA of the CDR3: TGTGCCAGCAGTTTATCGACGGGGGGTGGTAACAATGAGCAGTTCTTC. It is translated as CASSLSTGGGNNEQFF.

This clone was recorded once. The V and J genes are TRBV2 and TRBJ2-1; TRBD2 matches 7 bases. CDR1 is SNHLY, CDR2 FYNNEI, per germline. V lost 5 bases to trimming and J lost 9 bases; unmatched junction nucleotides: 7. CDR3 length: 13 amino acids. The CDR3 DNA follows: TGTGCCAGCAGTAGACTAGCTCGGGGTGAGCAGTTCTTC. Amino acid sequence: CASSRLARGEQFF.